Shown below are 5 T cell receptor beta chains from a single sample sequenced in a study of Ad26.COV2.S vaccination and SARS-CoV-2 variants. Data came from immunoSEQ multiplex PCR; TCRdb stores just in-frame clones and leaves some out. The table includes roughly 450,000 clones, 75% to 95% detected once. Treatment of the sample: 15 to 20 received Ad26.COV2.S at low or high dose, single or two shots; 5 received placebo; per-sample allocation not given. Day 63 after the first injection of vaccine or placebo was the sampling time. Sequencing was performed on peripheral blood, taken in a trial of Ad26.COV2.S vaccine versus placebo. The receptors shown here come from a person aged 18-60 years who received the Ad26.COV2.S COVID-19 vaccine or a placebo.

The chain is built from TRBV5-4 and TRBJ2-5; D gene ambiguous. CDR1 is SGHNT, CDR2 YYREEE, per germline (reference sequence). CDR3 length: 14 amino acids. V lost 3 bases and J 1 base, leaving 10 bases between the germline ends. The CDR3 spells CASSSPVSQETQYF. For the CDR3, the DNA is TGTGCCAGCAGCTCCCCCGTCAGCCAAGAGACCCAGTACTTC.

The gene calls are TRBV9 and TRBJ2-7; 9 bases line up with TRBD2. The J segment lost 6 bases and the V segment lost 0 bases, leaving 7 bases of the junction unmatched. CDR3 length equals 15 residues. Germline V gene lookup returns CDR1 SGDLS and CDR2 YYNGEE. CDR3 region: CASSVATAAGGEQYF. DNA of the CDR3: TGTGCCAGCAGCGTAGCAACAGCAGCGGGAGGCGAGCAGTACTTC.

The rearrangement joins TRBV27 to TRBJ2-5, with 7 bases lining up with TRBD2. This CDR3 spans 14 amino acids. The V gene end was trimmed by 8 bases and the J gene end by 4 bases; junction bases not matched to a gene: 10. Germline V gene lookup returns CDR1 MNHEY and CDR2 SMNVEV (reference sequence). The chain's CDR3 is CASAKGGFIETQYF. The CDR3 DNA reads as TGTGCCAGCGCGAAGGGAGGGTTTATAGAGACCCAGTACTTC.

The chain carries TRBV28 and TRBJ2-7; 9 bases map to TRBD1. In germline, CDR1 is MDHEN, CDR2 SYDVKM. The V gene end was trimmed by 8 bases and the J gene end by 5 bases; junction bases not matched to a gene: 16. CDR3 length equals 16 residues. CDR3 DNA: TGTGCCAGCGACCAAGTGGGTACAGGGGGCCGCGACGAGCAGTACTTC. Translating it yields CASDQVGTGGRDEQYF.

The gene calls are TRBV7-8 and TRBJ2-1; 10 bases agree with TRBD2. Per the germline V gene, CDR1 is SGHVS and CDR2 is FQNEAQ. The CDR3 consists of 15 residues. V trimming: 5 bases; J trimming: 8 bases; junction bases outside the gene matches: 9. The CDR3 loop is CASSRSGRAGDEQFF. The DNA of the CDR3 is TGTGCCAGCAGCCGGAGCGGGAGGGCCGGAGATGAGCAGTTCTTC.